This T cell receptor beta chain was recovered during a study of T cells expressing NK-cell markers. In the study overall: Sorted T-cell subsets CD3+CD56+NKG2C+, CD3+CD56+NKG2C- and CD3+CD56-NKG2C+ were TCR beta-sequenced.

Study observations and caveats: It remained uncertain whether the expanded NKG2C+ T cell clones were specific for HCMV antigens.

The CDR3 contains 15 residues. Per the germline V gene, CDR1 is DFQATT and CDR2 is SNEGSKA (reference sequence). Notes on this clonotype: Antigen: not known.

Making the TCR beta cDNA relied on 5'RACE template switching with UMIs. No DNA is given; TCRdb re-called the 5' RACE reads and lists each CDR3 protein once. This sample's table reports 500,000 or so distinct CDR3 sequences. The receptor was derived from a man between 18 and 29 years old in good health. The V call is TRBV20-1, the J call TRBJ2-1; TCRdb reports TRBD1, a call that lacks DNA to check it against. The specimen was blood T cells: a sorted CD56 or NKG2C T cell subset, CD4+ or CD8+ T cells, or bulk PBMC T cells (not recorded which). The CDR3 reads CSARSGWTGAPEQFF.